This T cell receptor (beta chain) was identified during a study of blood T cell repertoires in COVID-19. For the study at large: Specimens from acute and convalescent COVID-19 originated in the United States, Italy and Spain. PBMCs, B-cell-depleted T cells, or T cells provided the cDNA or gDNA that made up the material.

Under the authors' procedure: Estimation of nucleated cell counts relied on the amplification of reference gene primers. The protocol was immunoSEQ multiplex PCR, while the TCRdb copy is restricted to in-frame clones and leaves out a portion. The V and J calls and clone size were taken over from that table, and D and trimming were inferred from the DNA. The sample consists of around 140,000 clones, 80% to 90% of them appearing once. Seattle patients were enrolled during active infection and followed longitudinally. The CDR3 totals 14 residues. Germline CDR1 reads MNHEY; CDR2 reads SMNVEV (reference sequence). Trimming took 5 bases from V and 6 from J; bases not matched to a gene: 4.

The clonotype was recovered from a man aged 18-30 years with COVID-19, enrolled during active disease. This chain uses TRBV27 with TRBJ2-3; 11 nucleotides match TRBD1. Sequencing was performed on peripheral blood. CDR3 bases: TGTGCCAGCAGTGGACAGGGGGCAGGTGATACGCAGTATTTT. Translated, it gives CASSGQGAGDTQYF.